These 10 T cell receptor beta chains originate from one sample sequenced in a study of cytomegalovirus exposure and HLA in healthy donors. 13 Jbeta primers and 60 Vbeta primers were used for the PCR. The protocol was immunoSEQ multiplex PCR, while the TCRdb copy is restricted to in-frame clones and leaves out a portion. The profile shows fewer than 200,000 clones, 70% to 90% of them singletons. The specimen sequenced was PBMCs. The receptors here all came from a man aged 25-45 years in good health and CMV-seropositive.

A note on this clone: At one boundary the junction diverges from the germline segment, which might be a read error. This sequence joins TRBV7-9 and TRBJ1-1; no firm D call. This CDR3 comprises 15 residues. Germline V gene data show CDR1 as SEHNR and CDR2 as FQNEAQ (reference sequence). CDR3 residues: CSSSPTGEENTEAFF. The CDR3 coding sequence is TGTTCCAGCAGCCCCACCGGGGAGGAGAACACTGAAGCTTTCTTT. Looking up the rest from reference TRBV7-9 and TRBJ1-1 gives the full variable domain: DTGVSQNPRHKITKRGQNVTFRCDPISEHNRLYWYRQTLGQGPEFLTYFQNEAQLEKSRLLSDRFSAERPKGSFSTLEIQRTEQGDSAMYLCSSSPTGEENTEAFFGQGTRLTVV.

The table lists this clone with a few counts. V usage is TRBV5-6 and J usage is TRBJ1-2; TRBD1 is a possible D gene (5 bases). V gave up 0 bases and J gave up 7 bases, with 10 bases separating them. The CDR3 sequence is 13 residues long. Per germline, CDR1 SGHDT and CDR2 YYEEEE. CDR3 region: CASSLGYGAGYTF. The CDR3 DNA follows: TGTGCCAGCAGCTTGGGGTATGGGGCTGGCTACACCTTC.

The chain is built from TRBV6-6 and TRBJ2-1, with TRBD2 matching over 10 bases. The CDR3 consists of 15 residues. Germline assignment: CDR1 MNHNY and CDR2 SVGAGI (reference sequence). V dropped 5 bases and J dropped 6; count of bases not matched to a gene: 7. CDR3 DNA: TGTGCCAGCAGTGTTGGGACTAGCGCCACCAATGAGCAGTTCTTC. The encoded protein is CASSVGTSATNEQFF.

The DNA of the CDR3 is TGTGCCAGCAGTGAACAGCACTACGAGCAGTACTTC. Protein product: CASSEQHYEQYF. The chain couples TRBV2 to TRBJ2-5; D gene ambiguous. The end of the DNA fits TRBJ2-7 better, so the J call may be wrong. Germline CDR1 is SNHLY and CDR2 is FYNNEI. The CDR3 is 12 amino acids.

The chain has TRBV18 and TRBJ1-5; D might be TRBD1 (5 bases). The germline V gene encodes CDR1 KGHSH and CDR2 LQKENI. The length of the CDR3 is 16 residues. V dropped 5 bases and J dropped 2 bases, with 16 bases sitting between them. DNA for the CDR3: TGTGCCAGCTCATCCGGGGGGGTCTTTGGCAATCAGCCCCAGCATTTT. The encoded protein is CASSSGGVFGNQPQHF.

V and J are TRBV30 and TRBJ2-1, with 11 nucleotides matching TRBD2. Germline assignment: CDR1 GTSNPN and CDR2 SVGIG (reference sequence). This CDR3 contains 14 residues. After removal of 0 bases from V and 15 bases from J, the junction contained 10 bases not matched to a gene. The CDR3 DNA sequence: TGTGCCTGGAGTGTAAGTAACCTAGCGGGAGGTCTGTTCTTC. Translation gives CAWSVSNLAGGLFF.

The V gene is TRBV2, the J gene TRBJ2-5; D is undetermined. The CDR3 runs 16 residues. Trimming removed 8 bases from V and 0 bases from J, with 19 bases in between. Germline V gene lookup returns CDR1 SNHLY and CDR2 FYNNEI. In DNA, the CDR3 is TGTGCCAGCGGCGGCAGTCTGGGTTTCTACCAAGAGACCCAGTACTTC. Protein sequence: CASGGSLGFYQETQYF.

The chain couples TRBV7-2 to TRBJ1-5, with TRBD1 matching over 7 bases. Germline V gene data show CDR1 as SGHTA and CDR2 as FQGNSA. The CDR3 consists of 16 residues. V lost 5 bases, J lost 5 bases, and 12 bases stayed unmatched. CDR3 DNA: TGTGCCAGCAGCCTCCGGGACAGAAGCTTTCATCAGCCCCAGCATTTT. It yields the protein CASSLRDRSFHQPQHF.

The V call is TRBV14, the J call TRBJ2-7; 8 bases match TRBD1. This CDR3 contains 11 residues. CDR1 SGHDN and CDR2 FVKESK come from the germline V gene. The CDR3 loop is CASSPRGQVAV. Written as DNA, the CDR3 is TGTGCCAGCAGCCCAAGGGGACAGGTCGCCGTC.

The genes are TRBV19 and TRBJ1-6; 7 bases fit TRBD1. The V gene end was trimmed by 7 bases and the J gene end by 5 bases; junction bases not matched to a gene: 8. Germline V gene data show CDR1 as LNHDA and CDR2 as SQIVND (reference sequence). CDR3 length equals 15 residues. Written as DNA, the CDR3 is TGTGCCAGTACTCCGGACAGGCGCGATAATTCACCCCTCCACTTT. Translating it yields CASTPDRRDNSPLHF. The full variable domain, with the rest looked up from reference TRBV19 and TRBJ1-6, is DGGITQSPKYLFRKEGQNVTLSCEQNLNHDAMYWYRQDPGQGLRLIYYSQIVNDFQKGDIAEGYSVSREKKESFPLTVTSAQKNPTAFYLCASTPDRRDNSPLHFGNGTRLTVT.